A single sample gave rise to the 14 T cell receptor beta chains below, sequenced in a study of T cells in Graves' hyperthyroidism and ophthalmopathy. Amplification yielded TCR beta CDR3 regions, with RNA transcripts as the source. The HTBI set primed first-round TCR CDR3 RT-PCR. TCRdb passed the multiplex PCR reads through MiXCR, listing each CDR3 protein once. The table lists about 720,000 distinct CDR3 sequences, about 19% of them singletons. Sequenced sample: blood. The receptors originated from a woman aged 45-65 years with Graves' hyperthyroidism that later progressed to Graves' ophthalmopathy.

This clonotype was counted between two and nine times. In DNA, the CDR3 is TGTGCCAGCAGCTTAGTAGGTGGGACAGGGGGGAAGAACACTGAAGCTTTCTTT. Its translation is CASSLVGGTGGKNTEAFF. The chain carries TRBV7-9 and TRBJ1-1; 11 positions match TRBD1. Trimming took 1 base from V and 1 from J; bases not matched to a gene: 8. Germline assignment: CDR1 SEHNR and CDR2 FQNEAQ (reference sequence). The CDR3 extends over 18 amino acids.

The chain links TRBV19 to TRBJ2-6; TRBD2 might be the D (6 bases). V lost 5 bases and J lost 8, with 19 bases in between. The CDR3 consists of 16 residues. Germline V gene lookup returns CDR1 LNHDA and CDR2 SQIVND (reference sequence). The CDR3 nucleotides read TGTGCCAGTAGTTTCGTGGGGGGTGTAGGGACCAACGTCCTGACTTTC. This encodes CASSFVGGVGTNVLTF.

This chain joins TRBV6-1 and TRBJ1-4; 8 positions match TRBD1. This CDR3 comprises 17 residues. Per germline, CDR1 MNHNS and CDR2 SASEGT. V dropped 5 bases and J dropped 2; count of bases not matched to a gene: 10. Here the CDR3 reads CASSPWTGKFTNEKLFF. CDR3 DNA sequence: TGTGCCAGCAGTCCCTGGACAGGGAAATTCACTAATGAAAAACTGTTTTTT.

This CDR3 reads CASSDTSRVTGELFF. The CDR3 nucleotides are TGTGCCAGCAGTGATACTAGTCGGGTCACCGGGGAGCTGTTTTTT. The chain is built from TRBV2 and TRBJ2-2, with D possibly TRBD2 on 5 matching bases. V was cut by 3 bases and J by 4 bases, with 12 bases left in between. In germline, CDR1 is SNHLY, CDR2 FYNNEI. The CDR3 spans 15 residues.

This clonotype was counted many times. Compared with germline, one end of the junction differs, possibly owing to a read error. The V gene is TRBV29-1, the J gene TRBJ1-4, with a tentative D call TRBD1 (5 bases). CDR1 is SQVTM, CDR2 ANQGSEA, per germline. This CDR3 is built from 13 residues. CDR3 coding DNA: TGCAGCGTCGAAGGGGAAAGGAAGGAAAAACTGTTTTTT. It is translated as CSVEGERKEKLFF.

This clonotype was seen a few times. The DNA for the CDR3 is TGTGCCCACACCCAGGGGACTGAAGCTTTCTTT. It codes for CAHTQGTEAFF. The V and J genes are TRBV9 and TRBJ1-1; TRBD1 is a possible D gene (6 bases). V was shortened by 10 bases and J by 5 bases, with 12 bases between the two germline ends. Germline V gene data show CDR1 as SGDLS and CDR2 as YYNGEE. This CDR3 is built from 11 residues.

The chain joins TRBV5-6 to TRBJ1-4; no definite D call. The CDR3 is made up of 14 amino acids. The germline V gene has CDR1 SGHDT and CDR2 YYEEEE. V was trimmed by 1 base and J by 4 bases, leaving 8 bases between them. CDR3 residues: CASSLRQDNEKLFF. In DNA form, the CDR3 reads TGTGCCAGCAGCTTGCGTCAAGATAATGAAAAACTGTTTTTT. The full variable domain, in which reference TRBV5-6 and TRBJ1-4 provide the parts outside the CDR3, is DAGVTQSPTHLIKTRGQQVTLRCSPKSGHDTVSWYQQALGQGPQFIFQYYEEEERQRGNFPDRFSGHQFPNYSSELNVNALLLGDSALYLCASSLRQDNEKLFFGSGTQLSVL.

The chain links TRBV19 to TRBJ2-2, with TRBD2 matching over 10 bases. Germline values: CDR1 LNHDA, CDR2 SQIVND (reference sequence). The V segment lost 7 bases and the J segment 13 bases; nucleotides outside the gene matches: 12. This CDR3 contains 14 residues. The CDR3 reads CASTASGSFTRLFF. Here the CDR3 DNA reads TGTGCCAGTACCGCTAGCGGGAGTTTTACCAGGCTGTTTTTT.

This clonotype turned up a few times. The V and J genes are TRBV20-1 and TRBJ1-1; no clear D gene. The CDR3 contains 12 residues. Germline V gene sequence: CDR1 DFQATT, CDR2 SNEGSKA (reference sequence). The V end was cut by 3 bases, the J end by 1 base, with 6 bases between. Here the CDR3 DNA reads TGCAGTGCTAGTATATGGAACACTGAAGCTTTCTTT. The encoded protein is CSASIWNTEAFF.

This clonotype occurred a few times. CDR3: CASSRWTGGTTEAFF. CDR3 nucleotide sequence: TGTGCCAGCAGTCGATGGACAGGGGGCACCACTGAAGCTTTCTTT. The rearrangement uses TRBV27 and TRBJ1-1; TRBD1 agrees at 11 bases. Trimming cost V 5 bases and J 4 bases; bases outside gene matches: 6. The CDR3 has 15 amino acids. Germline CDR1 and CDR2: MNHEY and SMNVEV (reference sequence).

This clonotype has a handful of counts. The V and J genes are TRBV7-8 and TRBJ2-1, with 8 nucleotides matching TRBD2. V shed 1 base, J shed 10 bases, and the junction held 12 bases outside the gene matches. This CDR3 is built from 16 residues. Per germline, CDR1 SGHVS and CDR2 FQNEAQ. CDR3 bases: TGTGCCAGCAGCTTAGAGACATTCGGGGGGGAAGGGGAGCAGTTCTTC. Its protein is CASSLETFGGEGEQFF.

This clonotype has only a few counts. The rearrangement links TRBV7-9 to TRBJ1-2, with D unresolved. Germline assignment: CDR1 SEHNR and CDR2 FQNEAQ (reference sequence). The V end was cut by 9 bases, the J end by 6 bases, with 8 bases between. This CDR3 is built from 10 residues. The CDR3 DNA reads TGTGCCAGTAGCAGGAATGGCTACACCTTC. Its translation is CASSRNGYTF.

This clonotype showed up many times. The gene calls are TRBV30 and TRBJ1-2; D uncertain. The V and J ends lost 0 bases and 4 bases respectively, with 6 bases between them. Germline V gene data show CDR1 as GTSNPN and CDR2 as SVGIG (reference sequence). CDR3 length: 12 amino acids. CDR3 amino acids: CAWSVSSYGYTF. The DNA of the CDR3 is TGTGCCTGGAGTGTAAGTAGCTATGGCTACACCTTC.

In this sample, this clonotype turned up many times. The V call is TRBV20-1, the J call TRBJ2-3, with a tentative D call TRBD2 (5 bases). The CDR3 has 15 residues. Deletions cut 4 bases from V and 0 bases from J, with 14 bases between. Per the germline V gene, CDR1 is DFQATT and CDR2 is SNEGSKA (reference sequence). The CDR3 nucleotides read TGCAGTGCTAACCTCGGGATCTCTAGCACAGATACGCAGTATTTT. This encodes CSANLGISSTDTQYF.